The 25 T cell receptor beta chains presented below share a single source sample, sequenced in a study of T cell clonality in common variable immunodeficiency. No antigen has been assigned to these receptors. Findings and caveats of the study: Reportedly, TCR beta sequences from common variable immunodeficiency showed fewer deletions and N-nucleotide insertions.

The repertoire was sequenced with immunoSEQ multiplex PCR; TCRdb's copy has only in-frame clones and lacks some. Listed for the sample are 30,000 to 40,000 clones, none seen a single time. What was sequenced was peripheral blood mononuclear cells. The source is a human donor with common variable immunodeficiency.

This clone appeared many times. The read stops 3 residues short of the end of the CDR3; the missing end is completed from the germline J gene. This chain joins TRBV7-8 and TRBJ1-5, with 8 bases that match TRBD1. From germline, CDR1 is SGHVS and CDR2 FQNEAQ. There are 18 residues in the CDR3. The trim removed 5 bases at V and 7 bases at J, leaving 19 bases unmatched. CDR3 region: CASSQKGGAGGARQPQHF. The CDR3 DNA, read in part, is TGTGCCAGCAGCCAAAAGGGGGGTGCAGGGGGCGCCAGACAGCCC.

Remarks on this clone: The read ends 3 residues before the CDR3 terminus; that terminus is restored from the germline J gene. This chain links TRBV5-1 with TRBJ2-7; D is possibly TRBD2 (6 bases). Germline-derived CDR1 and CDR2 are SGHRS and YFSETQ. The CDR3 runs 14 residues. Trimming shortened V by 1 base and J by 1 base, and 9 bases separated the two germline ends. The part of the CDR3 DNA that was read is TGCGCCAGCAGCTTGTCGGGGGATTCCTACGAG. Residues: CASSLSGDSYE. The CDR3 in its entirety is CASSLSGDSYEQYF.

This clone was found a few times. The read finishes 3 residues shy of the CDR3 end, and the germline J gene is used to complete it. The chain recombines TRBV18 with TRBJ1-3, with a tentative D call TRBD1 (5 bases). Per the germline V gene, CDR1 is KGHSH and CDR2 is LQKENI. The CDR3 runs 16 residues. V shed 0 bases and J shed 1 base, with 10 bases lying between them. CDR3 sequence: CASSPPFTGSGNTIYF. CDR3 DNA (partial): TGTGCCAGCTCACCACCCTTCACAGGATCTGGAAACACC.

This clone was counted a few times. The DNA ends 3 residues before the CDR3 does, and the rest of the CDR3 is filled in from the germline J gene. This rearrangement joins TRBV30 to TRBJ1-3, with D perhaps TRBD1 (6 bases). Deletions cut 2 bases from V and 4 bases from J, with 15 bases between. Germline V gene lookup returns CDR1 GTSNPN and CDR2 SVGIG (reference sequence). The CDR3 length is 15 residues. CDR3 protein: CAWSPTGSGGNTIYF. The sequenced CDR3 bases are TGTGCCTGGAGTCCGACAGGCTCTGGAGGAAACACC.

This clone turned up a few times. The CDR3 goes on 3 residues after the read ends, and that part is filled in from the germline J gene. The V gene is TRBV7-7, the J gene TRBJ2-3; no clear D gene. The germline V and J ends were trimmed by 2 bases and 2 bases, with 8 bases remaining between them. The CDR3 contains 14 residues. Germline V gives CDR1 SSHAT, CDR2 FNYEAQ (reference sequence). This CDR3 reads CASSLTATTDTQYF. The CDR3 DNA, read in part, is TGTGCCAGCAGCTTAACAGCAACCACAGATACG.

A note on this clone: The CDR3 goes on 3 residues after the read ends, and that part is filled in from the germline J gene. The chain combines TRBV20-1 with TRBJ2-7; D gene ambiguous. Germline lookup yields CDR1 DFQATT and CDR2 SNEGSKA (reference sequence). The germline V and J ends were trimmed by 0 bases and 4 bases, with 16 bases remaining between them. This CDR3 has 15 amino acids. CDR3 DNA, as far as it was read: TGCAGTGCTAGAGATCCCGACTGGCCGTTTTACGAG. Protein product: CSARDPDWPFYE. The complete CDR3 reads CSARDPDWPFYEQYF.

This clone was detected many times. The read ends 3 residues early relative to the CDR3; the germline J gene fills the gap. This rearrangement joins TRBV6-2 or TRBV6-3 to TRBJ2-5; unclear D gene. V was cut by 2 bases and J by 2 bases, with 6 bases left in between. The CDR3 consists of 13 residues. Per germline, CDR1 MNHEY and CDR2 SVGEGT. CDR3 in amino acids: CASSYAGQETQYF. Partial CDR3 DNA: TGTGCCAGCAGTTACGCCGGGCAAGAGACC.

In this sample, this clone turned up many times. CDR3 DNA, as far as it was read: TGTGCCAGCAGCCTAAACCCGGGACAGGGCGAG. It specifies CASSLNPGQGE. The complete CDR3 reads CASSLNPGQGEQYF. The chain joins TRBV14 to TRBJ2-7, with 9 nucleotides matching TRBD1. The read ends 3 residues before the CDR3 terminus; that terminus is restored from the germline J gene. The CDR3 spans 14 residues. Trimming cost V 4 bases and J 6 bases; bases outside gene matches: 7. Germline CDR1 SGHDN, CDR2 FVKESK.

CDR3 DNA (partial): TGTGCCAGCAGCTCGTATGACAGGGGGAGATTCCACGAG. Amino acid sequence: CASSSYDRGRFHE. The full CDR3 is CASSSYDRGRFHEQYF. The chain links TRBV13 to TRBJ2-7; 9 bases map to TRBD1. The read comes to an end 3 residues before the CDR3 does, leaving the germline J gene to fill in the end. CDR1 is PRHDT, CDR2 FYEKMQ, per germline (reference sequence). The CDR3 is made up of 16 amino acids. The V and J ends lost 4 bases and 5 bases, in that order; junction bases with no gene match: 12.

This clone appeared many times. With the read ending 3 residues before the CDR3 end, the germline J gene is used to fill in that end. This chain uses TRBV7-9 with TRBJ1-1, with D hard to call. The germline gives CDR1 SEHNR, CDR2 FQNEAQ (reference sequence). CDR3 length equals 14 residues. V lost 0 bases and J lost 4, with 9 bases in between. Here the CDR3 reads CASSLAPGSTEAFF. Incomplete CDR3 DNA: TGTGCCAGCAGCTTAGCGCCAGGTTCCACTGAA. The full variable domain, with the rest looked up from reference TRBV7-9 and TRBJ1-1, is DTGVSQNPRHKITKRGQNVTFRCDPISEHNRLYWYRQTLGQGPEFLTYFQNEAQLEKSRLLSDRFSAERPKGSFSTLEIQRTEQGDSAMYLCASSLAPGSTEAFFGQGTRLTVV.

This clone was seen at least ten times. The sequence runs out 3 residues before the end of the CDR3; the remainder is reconstructed from the germline J gene. The chain couples TRBV5-1 to TRBJ2-3, with 8 bases fitting TRBD1. The CDR3 runs 17 residues. The V segment lost 3 bases and the J segment 2 bases; nucleotides outside the gene matches: 11. Germline CDR1 and CDR2: SGHRS and YFSETQ. The CDR3 bases that were read are TGCGCCAGCAGCTGGGACAGGATGGGCTTTATCACAGATACG. Amino acids: CASSWDRMGFITDT. From start to end, the CDR3 is CASSWDRMGFITDTQYF.

In its sample, this clone was seen a few times. The CDR3 extends 3 residues past the end of the read, so its final part is completed from the germline J gene. J is TRBJ1-3 and V is TRBV5-1; no clear D gene. The V end was cut by 3 bases, the J end by 0 bases, with 13 bases between. Germline V gene lookup returns CDR1 SGHRS and CDR2 YFSETQ. This CDR3 is 16 amino acids long. The CDR3: CASSYSPSGSGNTIYF. The CDR3 DNA, read in part, is TGCGCCAGCAGCTACTCCCCCTCGGGCTCTGGAAACACC.

This clone has only a few counts. The DNA ends 3 residues before the CDR3 does, and the rest of the CDR3 is filled in from the germline J gene. The V call is TRBV30, the J call TRBJ2-2, with unresolved D. From germline, CDR1 is GTSNPN and CDR2 SVGIG (reference sequence). The CDR3 has 11 residues. The CDR3: CAWALVDRLFF. The sequenced CDR3 bases are TGTGCCTGGGCACTTGTTGATAGG.

There are many counts of this clone. The sequenced fragment ends 3 residues before the CDR3 boundary, so the rest is inferred from the germline J gene. V usage is TRBV29-1 and J usage is TRBJ2-7, with 7 positions matching TRBD2. CDR3 length: 12 amino acids. From germline, CDR1 is SQVTM and CDR2 ANQGSEA. V shed 3 bases, J shed 6 bases, and the junction held 5 bases outside the gene matches. The covered CDR3 bases are TGCAGCGTTGATTCCGGGGAGGGCGAG. It yields the protein CSVDSGEGE. The CDR3 in its entirety is CSVDSGEGEQYF.

On this clone itself: The DNA ends 3 residues before the CDR3 does, and the rest of the CDR3 is filled in from the germline J gene. The chain recombines TRBV19 with TRBJ2-3; TRBD2 matches 16 bases. Germline loops: CDR1 LNHDA, CDR2 SQIVND (reference sequence). The V and J ends lost 4 bases and 0 bases, in that order; junction bases with no gene match: 13. This CDR3 contains 21 residues. The DNA read from the CDR3 is TGTGCCAGTAGTAAGATGATGGGACTAGCGGGAGGGCCTCTGAGCACAGATACG. Residues: CASSKMMGLAGGPLSTDT. The CDR3, in full, reads CASSKMMGLAGGPLSTDTQYF.

This clone was picked up many times. With the read ending 3 residues before the CDR3 end, the germline J gene is used to fill in that end. The V call is TRBV27, the J call TRBJ1-2; 8 nucleotides align to TRBD1. V was clipped by 6 bases and J by 5 bases; unmatched bases: 11. Per the germline V gene, CDR1 is MNHEY and CDR2 is SMNVEV (reference sequence). The CDR3 covers 15 residues. The CDR3 loop reads CASSQDRATMYGYTF. The sequenced part of the CDR3 DNA is TGTGCCAGCAGCCAGGACAGGGCCACGATGTATGGC.

This clone was observed at least ten times. An end of the junction differs from the germline gene, which may be a read error. Coverage ceases 3 residues before the CDR3 finishes, and the germline J gene fills in the end. The chain uses TRBV29-1 and TRBJ2-1, with D tentatively TRBD1 (5 bases). The CDR3 consists of 15 residues. Germline assignment: CDR1 SQVTM and CDR2 ANQGSEA. The sequenced CDR3 bases are TGCAGCGTCGAAGGACAACAGAGCTCCTACAATGAG. Its translation: CSVEGQQSSYNE. From start to end, the CDR3 is CSVEGQQSSYNEQFF.

On this clone: The CDR3 end falls 3 residues outside the read, so it is completed with the germline J gene. The chain carries TRBV2 and TRBJ2-7; 7 bases fit TRBD2. Germline V gene data show CDR1 as SNHLY and CDR2 as FYNNEI. There are 12 residues in the CDR3. The DNA read from the CDR3 is TGTGCGAGCCAGCGGGGACCCTACGAG. It encodes CASQRGPYE. In full, the CDR3 is CASQRGPYEQYF.

Worth noting for this clone: The CDR3 extends 3 residues past the end of the read, so its final part is completed from the germline J gene. V gene TRBV19 combines with J gene TRBJ2-1, with 10 bases fitting TRBD2. Germline V lookup: CDR1 LNHDA, CDR2 SQIVND (reference sequence). V shed 3 bases and J 8 bases; nucleotides not matched to a gene: 4. This CDR3 spans 14 amino acids. The CDR3 DNA, read in part, is TGTGCCAGTAGTATCAGGCTAGCGGGAGATGAG. As protein: CASSIRLAGDE. The full CDR3 protein reads CASSIRLAGDEQFF.

The table lists this clone with many counts. Read sequence stops 3 residues before the CDR3 end, and the germline J gene provides the missing end. The chain has TRBV19 and TRBJ1-1; D not resolved. The CDR3 length is 14 residues. Looked up from germline, CDR1 is LNHDA and CDR2 is SQIVND (reference sequence). V shed 3 bases and J shed 0 bases, with 8 bases lying between them. The CDR3 region is CASSISQMNTEAFF. The sequenced part of the CDR3 DNA is TGTGCCAGTAGTATTTCCCAGATGAACACTGAA.

This clone occurred many times. The read ends 3 residues before the CDR3 terminus; that terminus is restored from the germline J gene. V is TRBV12-3 or TRBV12-4 and J is TRBJ2-6, with D hard to call. V lost 6 bases and J lost 1, with 10 bases in between. The CDR3 has 15 amino acids. Incomplete CDR3 DNA: TGTGCCAGCAGCCGACTTGCTTCTGGGGCCAACGTC. This codes for CASSRLASGANV. The CDR3 in full is CASSRLASGANVLTF.

There are many counts of this clone. The observed sequence ends 3 residues before the CDR3 terminus, with the missing tail filled in from the germline J gene. The chain has TRBV28 and TRBJ1-2, with TRBD1 matching over 12 bases. Germline V gene lookup returns CDR1 MDHEN and CDR2 SYDVKM. CDR3 size: 13 residues. The CDR3 reads CASGVPGQGAYTF. CDR3 DNA (partial): TGTGCCAGCGGCGTCCCGGGACAGGGGGCT.

This clone was picked up many times. Read sequence stops 3 residues before the CDR3 end, and the germline J gene provides the missing end. The chain employs TRBV5-1 and TRBJ2-7; 9 bases match TRBD1. Germline CDR1 is SGHRS and CDR2 is YFSETQ. The CDR3 is made up of 17 amino acids. The V segment lost 0 bases and the J segment 3 bases; nucleotides outside the gene matches: 10. CDR3 amino acids: CASSLGTGAPSGYEQYF. Incomplete CDR3 DNA: TGCGCCAGCAGCTTGGGGACAGGGGCACCTTCGGGCTACGAG.

This clone came up a few times. The CDR3 end falls 3 residues outside the read, so it is completed with the germline J gene. The chain employs TRBV29-1 and TRBJ2-5; a weak D match, TRBD2 (6 bases). V shed 5 bases and J shed 4 bases, with 14 bases lying between them. The germline CDR1 and CDR2 sequences are SQVTM and ANQGSEA. The CDR3 contains 13 residues. The sequenced CDR3 bases are TGCAGCGTTTACTTAGGAGGGTCAGAGACC. Protein: CSVYLGGSET. The CDR3 in its entirety is CSVYLGGSETQYF.

In this sample, this clone turned up a few times. The CDR3 end lies 3 residues beyond the end of the read and is filled in from the germline J gene. V and J are TRBV30 and TRBJ1-2; 8 positions match TRBD1. Germline V gene data show CDR1 as GTSNPN and CDR2 as SVGIG (reference sequence). The CDR3 totals 13 residues. The CDR3 sequence: CAWSSDRVMGYTF. Incomplete CDR3 DNA: TGTGCCTGGAGTTCGGACAGGGTTATGGGC.